These 2 T cell receptor beta chains were sequenced from one sample in a study of cytomegalovirus exposure and HLA in healthy donors (dated by TCRdb to about 2017). Library creation used the immunoSEQ multiplex PCR assay. For the multiplex PCR, a mixture combining 60 forward primers for TCR Vbeta segments and 13 reverse primers for TCR Jbeta segments was used. Here the immuneACCESS table is served through TCRdb, limited to in-frame sequences with V and J called. Missing clones are a known gap in these copies; in checked studies unresolved V genes cover under half, and the rest lacks a known reason. In this sample the table shows more than 95,000 clones, more than 75% of which occur a single time. The ten largest make up around 3.6% of the sample. The specimen was PBMCs. The source is a middle-aged man in good health and CMV-seronegative.

This clone was recorded a few times. CDR3 protein: CASSTNSLFRYF. The CDR3 DNA reads TGTGCCAGCAGCACTAATTCACTTTTTCGGTACTTC. The V gene is TRBV7-9, the J gene TRBJ2-7; D is unclear. CDR1 and CDR2 (germline): SEHNR, FQNEAQ (reference sequence). The CDR3 is made up of 12 amino acids. Trimming left V 5 bases short and J 12 bases short, with 17 bases between.

This chain connects TRBV27 to TRBJ2-1; 11 bases line up with TRBD2. Germline lookup yields CDR1 MNHEY and CDR2 SMNVEV (reference sequence). The J segment lost 8 bases and the V segment lost 5 bases, leaving 14 bases of the junction unmatched. The CDR3 sequence is 17 residues long. Here the CDR3 reads CASSLIPTSGVVDEQFF. DNA for the CDR3: TGTGCCAGCAGTCTCATCCCGACTAGCGGGGTTGTCGATGAGCAGTTCTTC.